One sample yielded the 19 T cell receptor beta chains listed below, sequenced in a study of blood T cell repertoires in COVID-19 (dated by TCRdb to between 2020 and 2021). Libraries came from the immunoSEQ multiplex PCR assay. Sourced from immuneACCESS, this table was stored by TCRdb with only in-frame sequences that have V and J called. A share of the clones is absent; for the studies checked, an unresolved V gene accounts for under half, and the remainder has no known explanation. The sample records around 97,000 clones, roughly nine tenths of which are singletons. The ten largest clones take up over 15% of the sample. The specimen was peripheral blood. All receptors come from a woman older than 75 in a cohort sampled during active COVID-19.

The rearrangement links TRBV5-6 to TRBJ1-3; 9 bases fit TRBD1. With 5 bases clipped from V and 4 bases from J, the junction kept 13 bases outside the gene matches. Germline CDR1 SGHDT, CDR2 YYEEEE. This CDR3 comprises 17 residues. DNA for the CDR3: TGTGCCAGCAGAAGGACAGGGGAGCTCATTATCGGAAACACCATATATTTT. This translates into CASRRTGELIIGNTIYF.

This chain uses TRBV5-1 with TRBJ2-1; perhaps TRBD2 as D (5 bases). V dropped 2 bases and J dropped 0 bases, with 12 bases sitting between them. The CDR3 length is 16 residues. CDR1 and CDR2 from the germline V gene are SGHRS and YFSETQ. The CDR3 DNA is TGCGCCAGCAGCTTCTCCGGGGTGGGCTCCTACAATGAGCAGTTCTTC. The encoded protein is CASSFSGVGSYNEQFF.

The CDR3 is CASSPPGRAGANVLTF. The CDR3 bases are TGTGCCAGCAGCCCACCGGGCAGGGCTGGGGCCAACGTCCTGACTTTC. This rearrangement joins TRBV3-1 (or the pseudogene TRBV3-2) to TRBJ2-6; weak D call: TRBD1 (5 bases). The CDR3 runs to 16 residues. Germline V gene data show CDR1 as LGHDT and CDR2 as YNNKEL (reference sequence). V was trimmed by 4 bases and J by 2 bases, leaving 12 bases between them.

The gene calls are TRBV10-3 and TRBJ2-3; no definite D call. CDR1 ENHRY and CDR2 SYGVKD come from the germline V gene. The V and J ends lost 7 bases and 4 bases respectively, with 6 bases between them. This CDR3 is built from 11 residues. CDR3 nucleotides: TGTGCCATCAAAGAGTCAGATACGCAGTATTTT. It is translated as CAIKESDTQYF.

The chain combines TRBV7-9 with TRBJ2-2; D unclear. With 4 bases removed from V and 1 base from J, the gap between germline ends came to 7 bases. Germline CDR1 and CDR2: SEHNR and FQNEAQ (reference sequence). The CDR3 spans 14 residues. The CDR3 DNA reads TGTGCCAGCAGCTCCGGCGGGAACACCGGGGAGCTGTTTTTT. It yields the protein CASSSGGNTGELFF.

This chain links TRBV19 with TRBJ1-4; D remains ambiguous. Trimming removed 7 bases from V and 4 bases from J, with 16 bases in between. Germline V CDR1 and CDR2: LNHDA, SQIVND (reference sequence). This CDR3 spans 15 amino acids. The CDR3 sequence: CASKKRGPYNEKLFF. CDR3 DNA: TGTGCCAGTAAGAAAAGAGGGCCATATAATGAAAAACTGTTTTTT.

V is TRBV11-2 and J is TRBJ1-6, with 9 nucleotides matching TRBD1. Germline V lookup: CDR1 SGHAT, CDR2 FQNNGV. CDR3 length equals 16 residues. J lost 8 bases, V lost 5 bases, and 10 bases had no gene match. The CDR3 DNA reads TGTGCCAGCAGCCCGGCGGACAGGGGAAATCATTCACCCCTCCACTTT. It is translated as CASSPADRGNHSPLHF.

The chain joins TRBV10-3 to TRBJ2-3; 8 bases map to TRBD2. The CDR3 length is 17 residues. Germline V CDR1 and CDR2: ENHRY, SYGVKD. J gave up 4 bases and V 3 bases, and 12 bases lay outside the gene matches. CDR3 coding DNA: TGTGCCATCAGTGACGGGGGGGCAGGGGTTTTGGCAGATACGCAGTATTTT. Translating gives CAISDGGAGVLADTQYF.

The V call is TRBV27, the J call TRBJ1-5, with 9 bases identical to TRBD1. Trimming removed 4 bases from V and 2 bases from J; junction bases left unmatched: 9. This CDR3 comprises 17 residues. CDR1 MNHEY and CDR2 SMNVEV come from the germline V gene (reference sequence). CDR3 nucleotide sequence: TGTGCCAGCAGTTCGGGACAGGGTCTGATTGGCAATCAGCCCCAGCATTTT. This encodes CASSSGQGLIGNQPQHF.

The chain carries TRBV28 and TRBJ2-3; D not resolved. The CDR3 runs 13 residues. Looked up from germline, CDR1 is MDHEN and CDR2 is SYDVKM. Trimming stripped 5 bases from V and 5 bases from J, with 11 bases between. The CDR3 bases are TGTGCCAGCAGTCTAAACTACAAAGATACGCAGTATTTT. Translated: CASSLNYKDTQYF.

The chain employs TRBV19 and TRBJ2-1; the D gene is possibly TRBD2 (5 bases). The CDR3 has 13 amino acids. Germline CDR1 reads LNHDA; CDR2 reads SQIVND (reference sequence). V lost 3 bases, J lost 10 bases, and 13 bases lay in between. CDR3 loop: CASSIQAVGEQFF. For the CDR3, the DNA is TGTGCCAGTAGTATCCAAGCGGTCGGCGAGCAGTTCTTC.

This chain uses TRBV9 with TRBJ2-1, with 9 nucleotides matching TRBD2. Trimming cost V 0 bases and J 7 bases; bases outside gene matches: 11. Looked up from germline, CDR1 is SGDLS and CDR2 is YYNGEE. This CDR3 has 17 amino acids. CDR3 in amino acids: CASSVGPSAGGGNEQFF. CDR3 sequence (DNA): TGTGCCAGCAGCGTAGGACCGTCAGCGGGAGGAGGGAATGAGCAGTTCTTC. Full variable domain (outside the CDR3, taken from reference TRBV9 and TRBJ2-1): DSGVTQTPKHLITATGQRVTLRCSPRSGDLSVYWYQQSLDQGLQFLIQYYNGEERAKGNILERFSAQQFPDLHSELNLSSLELGDSALYFCASSVGPSAGGGNEQFFGPGTRLTVL.

DNA for the CDR3: TGTGCCAGCAGCTTAGACGGGCGGGGTGGTAATGTGGAGCAGTACTTC. Protein: CASSLDGRGGNVEQYF. The chain has TRBV13 and TRBJ2-7; possible D gene TRBD2, 6 bases. The germline V gene has CDR1 PRHDT and CDR2 FYEKMQ (reference sequence). The CDR3 contains 16 residues. Trimming removed 1 base at V and 7 bases at J, with 20 bases between.

This chain links TRBV5-1 with TRBJ2-3, with D uncertain. The germline V and J ends were trimmed by 0 bases and 5 bases, with 13 bases remaining between them. Looked up from germline, CDR1 is SGHRS and CDR2 is YFSETQ. The CDR3 runs to 15 residues. DNA for the CDR3: TGCGCCAGCAGCTTGGACAGCTCTTTCGAAGATACGCAGTATTTT. It translates to CASSLDSSFEDTQYF.

V usage is TRBV6-5 and J usage is TRBJ1-5; 7 nucleotides agree with TRBD1. V lost 4 bases, J lost 6 bases, and 6 bases stayed unmatched. CDR1 is MNHEY and CDR2 is SVGAGI in the germline V gene. CDR3 length: 14 amino acids. The CDR3 loop is CASSSGGGRQPQHF. CDR3 bases: TGTGCCAGCAGTTCAGGGGGAGGACGTCAGCCCCAGCATTTT.

This clone appeared once. The CDR3 spells CASSEALRGKLFF. CDR3 in DNA: TGTGCCAGCAGTGAAGCGCTTCGCGGAAAACTGTTTTTT. V usage is TRBV2 and J usage is TRBJ1-4; no definite D call. This CDR3 has 13 residues. Germline loops: CDR1 SNHLY, CDR2 FYNNEI. Trimming shortened V by 0 bases and J by 10 bases, and 9 bases separated the two germline ends.

As concerns this clone: Other DNA sequences from this sample encode an identical CDR3 as well. The rearrangement uses TRBV7-8 and TRBJ2-5; D gene ambiguous. Trimming shortened V by 4 bases and J by 7 bases, and 13 bases separated the two germline ends. The germline gives CDR1 SGHVS, CDR2 FQNEAQ. The CDR3 runs 13 residues. CDR3 DNA: TGTGCCAGCAGCTCACCCGTACCGGGGACCCAGTACTTC. It codes for CASSSPVPGTQYF.

The CDR3 loop is CATSDTRQGREQFF. The CDR3 nucleotides are TGTGCCACCAGTGACACCCGACAGGGTCGAGAGCAGTTCTTC. The V call is TRBV24-1, the J call TRBJ2-1; 7 nucleotides align to TRBD1. Trimming at V came to 4 bases and at J to 10 bases, leaving 9 bases not matched to a gene. Germline CDR1 KGHDR, CDR2 SFDVKD. The CDR3 spans 14 residues.

The rearrangement uses TRBV18 and TRBJ2-7; tentatively, D is TRBD2 (6 bases). Germline loops: CDR1 KGHSH, CDR2 LQKENI. The V gene lost 0 bases and the J gene lost 4 bases, with 10 bases spanning the gap. The CDR3 is made up of 14 amino acids. The CDR3 DNA reads as TGTGCCAGCTCACCACCAGCGGGCGGTTACGAGCAGTACTTC. Translated: CASSPPAGGYEQYF.